These T cell receptor beta chains were read from a single sample in a study of siplizumab effects on memory and regulatory T cells. TCRdb keeps only in-frame clones here, not all; method: immunoSEQ multiplex PCR. The top ten hold 38% of the sample, which has tens of thousands of clones, 80% to 95% seen once. Sequenced material: CD8+ T cells sorted from blood. The origin of the receptors is a human donor in good health. Each CDR3 is given with its conserved first and last residue. The D gene is left open where the match is weak.

V	J	D	CDR3
TRBV6-5	TRBJ2-7	.	CASSYGGLGEQYF
TRBV9	TRBJ2-3	TRBD2	CASSDVAGGPDTQYF
TRBV9	TRBJ2-7	TRBD2	CASSVGSGSYEQYF
TRBV10-3	TRBJ1-3	.	CAISGPPGGGSGNTIYF
TRBV27	TRBJ2-5	.	CASSPARGSRATQYF
TRBV2	TRBJ2-7	TRBD2	CASGPAGVPAYEQYF
TRBV18	TRBJ1-1	.	CASSPGTEAFF
TRBV6-5	TRBJ2-3	TRBD2	CASSYSAGGPSDTQYF
TRBV6-7	TRBJ2-2	.	CASSPLLCGQNTGELFF
TRBV6-5	TRBJ2-3	TRBD2	CASLAVDTQYF
TRBV27	TRBJ2-1	.	CASRRGADEQFF
TRBV5-1	TRBJ2-5	.	CASSRRNEGETQYF
TRBV5-5	TRBJ2-7	.	CASSPTGTPYEQYF
TRBV4-3	TRBJ2-5	TRBD2	CASSHVTSGQETQYF
TRBV28	TRBJ1-2	.	CASSTGTPRDYGYTF
TRBV20-1	TRBJ2-1	.	CSATIGTEQFF
TRBV27	TRBJ1-1	.	CASKGEGYTEAFF
TRBV19	TRBJ2-7	.	CASRASHSYEQYF
TRBV14	TRBJ2-7	.	CASSPGRDIRSYEQYF
TRBV30	TRBJ2-7	.	CAWSVHPSSYEQYF
TRBV19	TRBJ2-7	TRBD1	CATADRGYEQYF
TRBV29-1	TRBJ2-6	.	CSVVGASSGANVLTF
TRBV30	TRBJ1-2	.	CASYGYTF
TRBV7-6	TRBJ2-3	.	CASVDRASGTQYF
TRBV4-1	TRBJ1-4	.	CASSQDSGEAGEKLFF
TRBV29-1	TRBJ2-1	TRBD1	CSVGQGALKYNEQFF
TRBV6-4	TRBJ2-4	.	CASSPSHFENIQYF
TRBV4-2	TRBJ2-1	TRBD2	CASSRRTSGSGTYNEQFF
TRBV5-1	TRBJ2-4	.	CASSSDLPRVDIQYF
TRBV4-3	TRBJ2-7	.	CASSQDPAGSPYEQYF
TRBV7-9	TRBJ2-2	.	CASMETGELFF
TRBV13	TRBJ1-1	.	CASSLVGRGNTEAFF
TRBV6-1	TRBJ2-2	.	CASSEAFTSAGELFF
TRBV28	TRBJ1-5	TRBD1	CASSRQGLSNQPQHF
TRBV27	TRBJ2-1	.	CASSFDSANEQFF
TRBV2	TRBJ2-3	TRBD1	CASSAARAGGSDTQYF
TRBV5-8	TRBJ2-3	TRBD1	CASSLDGTGTDTQYF
TRBV18	TRBJ1-1	.	CASSPSWGDTEAFF
TRBV28	TRBJ2-2	TRBD2	CASSPIPGTSGTGELFF
TRBV14	TRBJ1-4	TRBD1	CASSQADRGAEKLFF
TRBV15	TRBJ2-1	.	CATSSDPDGGGWNEQFF
TRBV11-3	TRBJ2-1	.	CASSLVRLQNEQFF
TRBV4-1	TRBJ1-1	.	CASSHSQTDNIEAFF
TRBV18	TRBJ1-4	.	CASSLGGNEKLFF
TRBV7-6	TRBJ2-2	.	CASSLAPTNTGELFF
TRBV11-2	TRBJ2-5	.	CASSLFGDIAYQETQYF
TRBV13	TRBJ1-4	.	CASSLKQRNEKLFF
TRBV5-1	TRBJ2-2	TRBD2	CASSLEPGLLTGELFF
TRBV27	TRBJ2-1	TRBD2	CASIEREGLNEQFF
TRBV5-1	TRBJ2-7	TRBD2	CASSWGAGGPLGDEQYF
TRBV19	TRBJ2-7	.	CASSMRGPYEQYF
TRBV5-1	TRBJ2-7	.	CASRGPGKNYEQYF
TRBV5-4	TRBJ2-1	.	CASSLVGKPTDEQFF